Following are 27 T cell receptor beta chains from one sample sequenced in a study of tumor-infiltrating lymphocytes in oesophageal squamous cell carcinoma. TCRdb called the PCR reads again in MiXCR, with one record for every CDR3 protein. The profile shows around 20,000 distinct CDR3 sequences, 39% of them singletons. The sequencing input was esophageal tumor tissue. The receptors stem from a male donor with esophageal squamous cell carcinoma.

The genes are TRBV5-1 and TRBJ2-5, with D possibly TRBD2 on 6 matching bases. With the DNA end fitting TRBJ2-1 better, the J assignment may be wrong. The CDR3 extends over 16 amino acids. Germline CDR1 and CDR2: SGHRS and YFSETQ. The CDR3 here is CASSLGDSNLGETQFF. Written as DNA, the CDR3 is TGCGCCAGCAGCTTGGGGGACTCCAACCTGGGGGAGACCCAGTTCTTC.

As to this clonotype: Because the CDR3 is missing its conserved closing phenylalanine or tryptophan, this is likely a read error. No DNA is shown, since the ends of the CDR3 on it are uncertain; the CDR3 is the one TCRdb lists. The gene calls are TRBV7-2 and TRBJ2-1; the table's TRBD1 call for D was not verified on the DNA. The CDR3 spans 18 amino acids, including both terminal residues. Germline V gene sequence: CDR1 SGHTA, CDR2 FQGNSA. This chain's CDR3 is CASSLDLGQGNYGYTFGS.

This clonotype was observed many times. The gene calls are TRBV19 and TRBJ1-1; no clear D. Germline lookup yields CDR1 LNHDA and CDR2 SQIVND (reference sequence). V lost 7 bases and J 4 bases, leaving 16 bases between the germline ends. The CDR3 runs 14 residues. The CDR3, as DNA: TGTGCCAGTAAAGAACCCCGACGGTTCACTGAAGCTTTCTTT. Translating it yields CASKEPRRFTEAFF.

This clonotype came up a few times. Since no conserved phenylalanine or tryptophan closes the CDR3, a read error is the likely cause. No DNA is shown, since the ends of the CDR3 on it are uncertain; the CDR3 is the one TCRdb lists. The gene calls are TRBV10-2 and TRBJ2-7; the D segment call TRBD1 is taken from the table without a DNA check. A total of 15 residues make up the CDR3, ends included. Germline V lookup: CDR1 WSHSY, CDR2 SAAADI. CDR3 amino acids: CASSERQLYGYTFGS.

This clonotype was seen at least ten times. The chain employs TRBV27 and TRBJ1-4; D is perhaps TRBD1 (5 bases). The V end was cut by 2 bases, the J end by 7 bases, with 17 bases between. There are 16 residues in the CDR3. Germline CDR1 MNHEY, CDR2 SMNVEV (reference sequence). The CDR3 loop is CASSLRDPGGGEKLFF. CDR3 coding DNA: TGTGCCAGCAGTTTACGGGACCCGGGCGGGGGTGAAAAACTGTTTTTT.

This clonotype was observed a few times. A read error may be the cause here, since a much bigger clone is one base away. The chain carries TRBV11-1 and TRBJ2-4; the match to TRBD1 covers 11 bases. The V gene's germline CDR1 is SGHAT and CDR2 FQDESV (reference sequence). The CDR3 has 17 residues. This CDR3 is CASSGRTGGLAQNIQYF. CDR3 sequence (DNA): TGTGCCAGCAGCGGCCGGACAGGGGGCTTAGCCCAAAACATTCAGTACTTC.

This clonotype was detected only a few times. This clone may be a read error of a much larger clone one base away. V is TRBV5-1 and J is TRBJ2-7; TRBD2 might be the D (5 bases). Germline CDR1 SGHRS, CDR2 YFSETQ. Deletions cut 2 bases from V and 7 bases from J, with 13 bases between. There are 13 residues in the CDR3. Here the CDR3 reads CASSLSWENEQYF. The CDR3 DNA follows: TGCGCCAGCAGCTTAAGTTGGGAGAATGAGCAGTACTTC.

The chain employs TRBV7-4 and TRBJ2-6; D is ambiguous. The J call is uncertain, as TRBJ2-7 better fits the DNA end. In germline, CDR1 is SGHVT, CDR2 SQSDAQ. The CDR3 spans 13 residues. The CDR3 DNA reads TGTGCCAGCAGCTTAGCGAGTTTGGCAGAGCAGTACTTC. Protein sequence: CASSLASLAEQYF.

This clonotype showed up just a few times. In nucleotides, the CDR3 is TGTGCCAGCAGTTGGGGGGGGGGCTCGCAGTTCTTC. Its translation: CASSWGGGSQFF. V gene TRBV7-2 combines with J gene TRBJ2-1; a weak D match, TRBD2 (7 bases). Trimming took 6 bases from V and 12 from J, leaving 15 bases between them. This CDR3 has 12 residues. The germline V gene has CDR1 SGHTA and CDR2 FQGNSA.

J is TRBJ2-5 and V is TRBV6-1; D gene unclear. The J call may be in error: the DNA end matches TRBJ2-7 better. CDR1 MNHNS and CDR2 SASEGT come from the germline V gene. The CDR3 sequence is 11 residues long. The DNA of the CDR3 is TGTGCCAGCAGTCAAGATCGCGAGCAGTACTTC. It codes for CASSQDREQYF.

The chain is built from TRBV11-3 and TRBJ2-1, with 7 bases fitting TRBD2. The CDR3 totals 15 residues. CDR1 is SGHNT, CDR2 YENEEA, per germline. V dropped 5 bases and J dropped 3; count of bases not matched to a gene: 7. In nucleotides, the CDR3 is TGTGCCAGCAGCCTAGCGGTAGGGAACTACAATGAGCAGTTCTTC. As protein: CASSLAVGNYNEQFF.

This clonotype was counted at least ten times. The genes are TRBV27 and TRBJ2-5; D not certain. This CDR3 is built from 16 residues. The germline CDR1 and CDR2 sequences are MNHEY and SMNVEV (reference sequence). V was trimmed by 0 bases and J by 6 bases, leaving 17 bases between them. The CDR3 DNA reads TGTGCCAGCAGTTTATCAGACCCGTTGTTAGTGAAGACCCAGTACTTC. Translated: CASSLSDPLLVKTQYF.

This rearrangement joins TRBV4-1 to TRBJ1-2; unclear D gene. CDR3 length: 15 amino acids. Germline V lookup: CDR1 MGHRA, CDR2 YSYEKL. Trimming cost V 5 bases and J 3 bases, with 16 bases left between them. CDR3 sequence reads: CASSYSTDPYYGYTF. CDR3 coding DNA: TGCGCCAGCAGCTATTCGACGGACCCCTACTATGGCTACACCTTC.

This clonotype rates as medium-sized (0.01 to 0.1%). CDR3 DNA sequence: TGTGCCAGCAGCCCCCAGGGAGGTGTGAACTATGGCTACACCTTC. Amino acid sequence: CASSPQGGVNYGYTF. This sequence joins TRBV12-3 or TRBV12-4 and TRBJ1-2, with a possible D match to TRBD1 (5 bases). The length of the CDR3 is 15 residues. The ends were cut back, 6 bases at V and 2 bases at J, with 16 bases in the middle.

Comments on this clonotype: The germline gene is not matched at one end of the junction; a read error may be the cause. The chain links TRBV7-2 to TRBJ2-7; D is ambiguous. The CDR3 contains 9 residues. Per the germline V gene, CDR1 is SGHTA and CDR2 is FQGNSA. The CDR3, as DNA: TGTGCCAGCAGCCCACCAAAGGGCTTC. It specifies CASSPPKGF.

This rearrangement joins TRBV6-1 to TRBJ2-7; perhaps TRBD2 as D (5 bases). The DNA end favors TRBJ2-1, so the J call may be wrong. CDR1 MNHNS and CDR2 SASEGT come from the germline V gene. This CDR3 has 17 amino acids. The CDR3 loop reads CASSKAGGAANYNEQFF. CDR3 DNA: TGTGCCAGCAGCAAGGCCGGTGGAGCGGCCAACTACAATGAGCAGTTCTTC.

There are a few counts of this clonotype. This rearrangement joins TRBV4-1 to TRBJ1-5; no reliable D call. The CDR3 covers 16 residues. Germline V CDR1 and CDR2: MGHRA, YSYEKL. V was clipped by 3 bases and J by 4 bases, with 16 bases between them. For the CDR3, the DNA is TGCGCCAGCAGCCAGCTGACGGATAGATCGAATCAGCCCCAGCATTTT. Amino acids: CASSQLTDRSNQPQHF.

This clonotype occurred once. The chain has TRBV6-1 and TRBJ2-3; 10 bases align to TRBD2. Germline loops: CDR1 MNHNS, CDR2 SASEGT. V was pared by 3 bases and J by 5 bases, with 5 bases of the junction left unmatched. This CDR3 region has 15 residues. In DNA, the CDR3 is TGTGCCAGCAGTGAGGAAGCGGGAGGGGTAGATACGCAGTATTTT. Its protein product is CASSEEAGGVDTQYF.

As for this clonotype: The CDR3 carries no conserved terminal phenylalanine or tryptophan, so it likely arises from a read error. No DNA is shown, since the ends of the CDR3 on it are uncertain; the CDR3 is the one TCRdb lists. The V gene is TRBV6-1, the J gene TRBJ2-6; the table assigns TRBD1, which was not confirmed against the DNA. CDR1 and CDR2 from the germline V gene are MNHNS and SASEGT. The CDR3 extends over 14 residues, inclusive of both ends. CDR3 sequence reads: CASRLDTNEQYFGA.

The chain carries TRBV5-6 and TRBJ1-4; 9 bases match TRBD1. Germline CDR1 SGHDT, CDR2 YYEEEE. V shed 4 bases and J 8 bases; nucleotides not matched to a gene: 9. The CDR3 sequence is 15 residues long. The CDR3 nucleotides read TGTGCCAGCAGCACTGCCGGGACAGGGAGAGAAAAACTGTTTTTT. Encoded protein: CASSTAGTGREKLFF.

This clonotype has a single count. J is TRBJ1-6 and V is TRBV20-1; no definite D call. With 8 bases removed from V and 13 bases from J, the gap between germline ends came to 18 bases. The CDR3 has 12 amino acids. Germline assignment: CDR1 DFQATT and CDR2 SNEGSKA (reference sequence). The CDR3 sequence is CSSSDGPSPLHF. The CDR3 bases are TGCAGTTCCTCGGACGGGCCGAGCCCCCTCCACTTT.

The rearrangement links TRBV7-6 to TRBJ2-1; D gene ambiguous. Germline V gene sequence: CDR1 SGHVS, CDR2 FNYEAQ. Deletions cut 7 bases from V and 5 bases from J, with 12 bases between. The CDR3 sequence is 13 residues long. The CDR3 loop reads CASISTKHNEQFF. CDR3 coding DNA: TGTGCCAGCATCTCGACGAAGCACAATGAGCAGTTCTTC.

This clonotype was counted a few times. This chain uses TRBV15 with TRBJ2-5; 7 bases map to TRBD2. The junction had 7 bases not matched to a gene; V was cut back by 1 base and J by 5 bases. The CDR3 is made up of 15 amino acids. In germline, CDR1 is LNHNV, CDR2 YYDKDF (reference sequence). This chain's CDR3 is CATSRGGGVYETQYF. DNA for the CDR3: TGTGCCACCAGCAGAGGGGGGGGGGTTTACGAGACCCAGTACTTC.

This clonotype has at least ten counts. This chain connects TRBV12-3 or TRBV12-4 to TRBJ2-3; D gene ambiguous. The CDR3 has 14 residues. V was clipped by 3 bases and J by 0 bases, with 7 bases between them. The CDR3 loop is CASSFKVSTDTQYF. The CDR3 region has the DNA TGTGCCAGCAGTTTTAAGGTTAGCACAGATACGCAGTATTTT.

This clonotype was observed at least ten times. The chain is built from TRBV5-1 and TRBJ2-1; TRBD2 might be the D (5 bases). CDR3 length equals 16 residues. Germline lookup yields CDR1 SGHRS and CDR2 YFSETQ. Trimming cost V 3 bases and J 0 bases, with 13 bases left between them. CDR3 sequence: CASSSLPGSSYNEQFF. For the CDR3, the DNA is TGCGCCAGCAGCTCCCTCCCGGGGAGCTCCTACAATGAGCAGTTCTTC.

This clonotype was detected a few times. V and J are TRBV5-5 and TRBJ2-1; D possibly corresponds to TRBD2 (5 bases). Trimming removed 1 base from V and 3 bases from J, with 5 bases in between. The CDR3 contains 13 residues. Germline CDR1 reads SGHKS; CDR2 reads YYEKEE (reference sequence). Here the CDR3 reads CASSLRDYNEQFF. The CDR3 coding sequence is TGTGCCAGCAGCTTGCGGGACTACAATGAGCAGTTCTTC.

This chain uses TRBV7-2 with TRBJ2-1; D tentatively fits TRBD1 or TRBD2 (7 bases each). The J call may be wrong; the DNA end is better matched by TRBJ2-7. Germline V gene sequence: CDR1 SGHTA, CDR2 FQGNSA. The CDR3 loop spans 16 amino acids. CDR3 sequence (DNA): TGTGCCAGCAGCTGGAGGGGAGGGACAGAATACTACGAGCAGTACTTC. It codes for CASSWRGGTEYYEQYF.